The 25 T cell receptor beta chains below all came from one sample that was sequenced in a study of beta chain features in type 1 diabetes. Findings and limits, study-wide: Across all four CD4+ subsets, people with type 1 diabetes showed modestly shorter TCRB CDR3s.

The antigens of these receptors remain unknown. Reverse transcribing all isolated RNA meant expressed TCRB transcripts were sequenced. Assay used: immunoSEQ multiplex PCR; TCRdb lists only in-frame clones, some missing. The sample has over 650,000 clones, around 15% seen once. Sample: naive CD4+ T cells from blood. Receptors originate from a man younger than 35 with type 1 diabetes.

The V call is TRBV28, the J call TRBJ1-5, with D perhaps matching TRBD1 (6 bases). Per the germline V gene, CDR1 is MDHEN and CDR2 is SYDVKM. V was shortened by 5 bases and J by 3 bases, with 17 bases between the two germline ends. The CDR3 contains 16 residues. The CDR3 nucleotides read TGTGCCAGCAGTCCCCAGGACAGTAGCCACAATCAGCCCCAGCATTTT. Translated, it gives CASSPQDSSHNQPQHF.

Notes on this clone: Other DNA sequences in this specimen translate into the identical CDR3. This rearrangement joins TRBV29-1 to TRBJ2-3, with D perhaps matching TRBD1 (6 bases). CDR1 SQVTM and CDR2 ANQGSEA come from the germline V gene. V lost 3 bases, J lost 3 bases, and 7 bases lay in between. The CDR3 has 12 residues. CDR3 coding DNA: TGCAGCGTTGATCAGGGGACAGATACGCAGTATTTT. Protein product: CSVDQGTDTQYF.

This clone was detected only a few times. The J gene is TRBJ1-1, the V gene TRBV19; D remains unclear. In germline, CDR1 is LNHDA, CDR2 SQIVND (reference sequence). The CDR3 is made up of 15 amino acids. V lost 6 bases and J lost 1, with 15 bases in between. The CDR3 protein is CASRYLRDGNTEAFF. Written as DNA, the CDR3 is TGTGCCAGTAGATACCTCCGGGATGGGAACACTGAAGCTTTCTTT.

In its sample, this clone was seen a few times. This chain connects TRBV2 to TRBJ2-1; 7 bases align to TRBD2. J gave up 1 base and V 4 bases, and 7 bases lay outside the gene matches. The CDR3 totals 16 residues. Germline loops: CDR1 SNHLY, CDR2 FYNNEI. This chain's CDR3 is CASSGLAADSYNEQFF. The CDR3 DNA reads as TGTGCCAGCAGTGGGCTAGCGGCCGATTCCTACAATGAGCAGTTCTTC.

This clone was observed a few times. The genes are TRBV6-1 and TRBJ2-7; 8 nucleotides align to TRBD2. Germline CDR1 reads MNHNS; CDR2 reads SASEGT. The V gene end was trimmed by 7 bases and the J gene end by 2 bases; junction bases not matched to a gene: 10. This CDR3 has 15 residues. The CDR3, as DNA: TGTGCCAGCATCCCCCGAGCGGGAGCTGCCTACGAGCAGTACTTC. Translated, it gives CASIPRAGAAYEQYF.

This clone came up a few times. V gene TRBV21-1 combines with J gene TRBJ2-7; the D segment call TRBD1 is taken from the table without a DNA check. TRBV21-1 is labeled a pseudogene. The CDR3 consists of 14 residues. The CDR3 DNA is TGTGCCAGCAGCAAAAGGGGGAACCCCTACGAGCAGTACTTC. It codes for CASSKRGNPYEQYF.

The CDR3 reads CAWSVLPNTEAFF. DNA for the CDR3: TGTGCCTGGAGTGTTTTACCGAACACTGAAGCTTTCTTT. The chain joins TRBV30 to TRBJ1-1, with D hard to call. The V gene's germline CDR1 is GTSNPN and CDR2 SVGIG (reference sequence). The length of the CDR3 is 13 residues. The germline V and J ends were trimmed by 0 bases and 1 base, with 6 bases remaining between them.

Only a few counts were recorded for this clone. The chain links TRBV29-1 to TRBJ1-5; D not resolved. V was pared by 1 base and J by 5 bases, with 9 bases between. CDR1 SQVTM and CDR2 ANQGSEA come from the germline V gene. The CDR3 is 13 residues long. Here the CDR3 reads CSVEVGLDQPQHF. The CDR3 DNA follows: TGCAGCGTTGAAGTGGGTTTAGATCAGCCCCAGCATTTT.

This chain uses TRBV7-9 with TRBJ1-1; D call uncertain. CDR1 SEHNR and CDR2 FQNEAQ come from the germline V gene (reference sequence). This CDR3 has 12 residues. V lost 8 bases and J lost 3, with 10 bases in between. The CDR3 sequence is CASAWQDTEAFF. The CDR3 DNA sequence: TGTGCCAGCGCATGGCAGGACACTGAAGCTTTCTTT.

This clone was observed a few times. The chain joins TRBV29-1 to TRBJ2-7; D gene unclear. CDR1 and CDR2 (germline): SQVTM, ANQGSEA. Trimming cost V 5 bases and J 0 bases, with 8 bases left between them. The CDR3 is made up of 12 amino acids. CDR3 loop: CSVLGSSYEQYF. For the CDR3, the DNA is TGCAGCGTTCTGGGTAGCTCCTACGAGCAGTACTTC.

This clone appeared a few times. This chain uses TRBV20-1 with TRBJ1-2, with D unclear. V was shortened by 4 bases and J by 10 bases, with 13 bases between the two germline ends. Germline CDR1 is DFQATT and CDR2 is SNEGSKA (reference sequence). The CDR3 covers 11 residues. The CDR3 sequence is CSAMQTGLYTF. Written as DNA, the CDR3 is TGCAGTGCTATGCAGACCGGCCTCTACACCTTC.

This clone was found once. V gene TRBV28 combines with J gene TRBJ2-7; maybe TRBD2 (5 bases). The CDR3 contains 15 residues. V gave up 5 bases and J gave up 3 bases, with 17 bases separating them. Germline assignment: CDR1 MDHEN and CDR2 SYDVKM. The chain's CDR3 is CASSAPGGRNYEQYF. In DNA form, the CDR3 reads TGTGCCAGCAGTGCCCCTGGAGGAAGAAACTACGAGCAGTACTTC. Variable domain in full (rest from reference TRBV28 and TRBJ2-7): DVKVTQSSRYLVKRTGEKVFLECVQDMDHENMFWYRQDPGLGLRLIYFSYDVKMKEKGDIPEGYSVSREKKERFSLILESASTNQTSMYLCASSAPGGRNYEQYFGPGTRLTVT.

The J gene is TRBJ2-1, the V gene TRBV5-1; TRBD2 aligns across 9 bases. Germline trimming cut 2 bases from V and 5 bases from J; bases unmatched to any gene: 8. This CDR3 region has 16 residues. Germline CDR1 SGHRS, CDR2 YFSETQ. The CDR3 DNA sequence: TGCGCCAGCAGCTTTGGGCTAGCGGGGCTTGACAATGAGCAGTTCTTC. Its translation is CASSFGLAGLDNEQFF.

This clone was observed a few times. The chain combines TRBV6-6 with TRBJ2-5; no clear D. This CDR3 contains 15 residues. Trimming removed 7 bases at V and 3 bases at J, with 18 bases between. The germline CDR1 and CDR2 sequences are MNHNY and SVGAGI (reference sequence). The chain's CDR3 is CASTNPSAGKETQYF. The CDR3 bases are TGTGCCAGCACCAATCCGTCGGCAGGCAAAGAGACCCAGTACTTC.

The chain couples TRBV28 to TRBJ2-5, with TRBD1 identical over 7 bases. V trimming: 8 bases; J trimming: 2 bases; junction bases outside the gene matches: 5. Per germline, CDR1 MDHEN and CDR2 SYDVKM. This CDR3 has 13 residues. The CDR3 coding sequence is TGTGCCAGCGAGACAGGGCAGCAAGAGACCCAGTACTTC. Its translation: CASETGQQETQYF.

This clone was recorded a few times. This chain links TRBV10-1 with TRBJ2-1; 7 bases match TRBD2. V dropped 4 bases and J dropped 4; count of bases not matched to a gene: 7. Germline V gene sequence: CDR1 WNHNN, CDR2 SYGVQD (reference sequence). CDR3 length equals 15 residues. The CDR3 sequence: CASSGPAGAYNEQFF. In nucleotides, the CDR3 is TGCGCCAGCAGTGGGCCGGCGGGAGCTTACAATGAGCAGTTCTTC.

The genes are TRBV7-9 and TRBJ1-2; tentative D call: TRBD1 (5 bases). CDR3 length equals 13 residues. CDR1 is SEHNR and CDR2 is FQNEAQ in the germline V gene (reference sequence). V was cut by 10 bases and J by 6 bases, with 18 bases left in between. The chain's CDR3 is CATLFRDGNGYTF. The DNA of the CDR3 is TGTGCCACTTTATTCCGGGACGGAAATGGCTACACCTTC.

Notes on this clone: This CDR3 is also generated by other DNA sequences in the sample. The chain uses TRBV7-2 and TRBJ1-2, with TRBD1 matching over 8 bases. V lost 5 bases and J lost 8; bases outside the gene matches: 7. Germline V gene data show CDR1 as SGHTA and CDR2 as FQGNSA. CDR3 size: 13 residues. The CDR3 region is CASSLQGGDGYTF. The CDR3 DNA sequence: TGTGCCAGCAGCCTACAGGGGGGCGACGGCTACACCTTC.

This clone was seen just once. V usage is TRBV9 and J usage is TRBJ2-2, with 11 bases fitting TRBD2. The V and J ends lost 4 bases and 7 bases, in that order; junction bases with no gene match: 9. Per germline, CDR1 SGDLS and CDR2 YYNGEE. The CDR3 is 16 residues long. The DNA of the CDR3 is TGTGCCAGCAGCCCACAGACTAGCGGGATAGTCGGGGAGCTGTTTTTT. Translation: CASSPQTSGIVGELFF.

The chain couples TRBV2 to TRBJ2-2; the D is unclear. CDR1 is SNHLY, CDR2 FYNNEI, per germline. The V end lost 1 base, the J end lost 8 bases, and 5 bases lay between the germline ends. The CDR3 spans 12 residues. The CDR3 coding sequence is TGTGCCAGCAGTGAAGAGGGTGGGGAGCTGTTTTTT. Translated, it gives CASSEEGGELFF.

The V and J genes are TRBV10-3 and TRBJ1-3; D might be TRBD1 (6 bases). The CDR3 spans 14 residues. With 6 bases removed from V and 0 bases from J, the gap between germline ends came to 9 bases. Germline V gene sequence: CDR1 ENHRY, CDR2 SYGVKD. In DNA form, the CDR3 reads TGTGCCATCAGGGACAGCAACTCTGGAAACACCATATATTTT. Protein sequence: CAIRDSNSGNTIYF.

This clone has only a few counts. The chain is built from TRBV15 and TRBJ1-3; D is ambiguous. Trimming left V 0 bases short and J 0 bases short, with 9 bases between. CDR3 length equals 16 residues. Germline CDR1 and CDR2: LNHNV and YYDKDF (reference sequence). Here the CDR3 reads CATSRDVSLSGNTIYF. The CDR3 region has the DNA TGTGCCACCAGCAGAGACGTCAGCCTCTCTGGAAACACCATATATTTT.

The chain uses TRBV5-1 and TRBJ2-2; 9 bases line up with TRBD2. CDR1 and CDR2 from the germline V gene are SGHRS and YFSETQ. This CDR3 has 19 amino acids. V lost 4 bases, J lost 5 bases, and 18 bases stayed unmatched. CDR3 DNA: TGCGCCAGCAGCCCGCGGCCCCACCGCGGTAGCGGGGGTACCGGGGAGCTGTTTTTT. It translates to CASSPRPHRGSGGTGELFF.

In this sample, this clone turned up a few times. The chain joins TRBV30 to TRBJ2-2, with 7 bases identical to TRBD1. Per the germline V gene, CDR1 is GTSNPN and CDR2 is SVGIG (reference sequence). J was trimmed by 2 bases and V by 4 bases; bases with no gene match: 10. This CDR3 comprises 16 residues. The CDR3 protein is CAWIPGGTANTGELFF. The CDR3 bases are TGTGCCTGGATCCCGGGTGGGACAGCTAACACCGGGGAGCTGTTTTTT.

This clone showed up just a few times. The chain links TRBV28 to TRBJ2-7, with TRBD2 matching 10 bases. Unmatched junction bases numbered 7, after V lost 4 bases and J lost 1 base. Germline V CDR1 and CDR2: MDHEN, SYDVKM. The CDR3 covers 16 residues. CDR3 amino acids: CASSSAGTSASYEQYF. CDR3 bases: TGTGCCAGCAGTTCAGCCGGGACTAGCGCGTCCTACGAGCAGTACTTC.